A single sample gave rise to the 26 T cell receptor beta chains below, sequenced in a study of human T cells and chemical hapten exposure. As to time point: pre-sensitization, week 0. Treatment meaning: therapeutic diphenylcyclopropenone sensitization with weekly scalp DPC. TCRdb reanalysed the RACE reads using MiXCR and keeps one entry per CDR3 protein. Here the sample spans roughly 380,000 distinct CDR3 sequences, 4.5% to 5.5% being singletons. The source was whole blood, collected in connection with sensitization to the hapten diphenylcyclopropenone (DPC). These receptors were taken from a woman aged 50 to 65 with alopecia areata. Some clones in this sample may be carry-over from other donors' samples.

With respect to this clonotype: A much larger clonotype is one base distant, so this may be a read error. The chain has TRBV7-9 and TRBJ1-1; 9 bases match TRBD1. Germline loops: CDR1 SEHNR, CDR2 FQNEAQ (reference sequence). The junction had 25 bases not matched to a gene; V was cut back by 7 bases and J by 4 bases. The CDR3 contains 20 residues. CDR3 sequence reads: CASIQPDQGTGKNPGTEAFF. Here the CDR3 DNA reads TGTGCCAGCATCCAGCCCGACCAGGGGACAGGGAAGAACCCGGGCACTGAAGCTTTCTTT.

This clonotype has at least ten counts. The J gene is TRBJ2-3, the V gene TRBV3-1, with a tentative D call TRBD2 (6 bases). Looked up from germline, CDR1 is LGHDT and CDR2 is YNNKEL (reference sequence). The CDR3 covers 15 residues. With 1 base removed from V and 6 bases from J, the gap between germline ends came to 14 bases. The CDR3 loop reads CASSQGSGGSDTQYF. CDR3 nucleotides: TGTGCCAGCAGCCAAGGGAGTGGAGGGTCCGATACGCAGTATTTT.

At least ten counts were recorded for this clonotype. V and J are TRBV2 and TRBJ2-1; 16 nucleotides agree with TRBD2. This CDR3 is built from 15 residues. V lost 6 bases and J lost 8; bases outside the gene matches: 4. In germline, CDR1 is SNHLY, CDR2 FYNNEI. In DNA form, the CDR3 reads TGTGCCAGCAGGCCAGGGACTAGCGGGAGGGATGAGCAGTTCTTC. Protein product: CASRPGTSGRDEQFF.

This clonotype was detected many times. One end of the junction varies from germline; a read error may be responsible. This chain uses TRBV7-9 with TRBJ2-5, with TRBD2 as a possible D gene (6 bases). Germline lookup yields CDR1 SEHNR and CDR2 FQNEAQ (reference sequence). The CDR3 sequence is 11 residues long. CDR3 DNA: TGTGCCAGCAGCCCCAGCGGGCCGGGGAACTTC. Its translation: CASSPSGPGNF.

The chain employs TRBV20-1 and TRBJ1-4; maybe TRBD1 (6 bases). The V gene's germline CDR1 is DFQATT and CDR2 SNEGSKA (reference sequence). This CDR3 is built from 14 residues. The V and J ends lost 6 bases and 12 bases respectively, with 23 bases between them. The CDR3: CSAKDDKDTGQLFF. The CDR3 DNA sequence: TGCAGTGCCAAAGATGATAAAGACACAGGGCAACTGTTTTTT.

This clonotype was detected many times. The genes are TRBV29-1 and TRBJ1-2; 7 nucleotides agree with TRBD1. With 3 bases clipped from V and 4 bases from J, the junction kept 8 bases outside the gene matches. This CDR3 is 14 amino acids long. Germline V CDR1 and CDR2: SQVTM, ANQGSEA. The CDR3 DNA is TGCAGCGTTGATGAGAAGGGGGCGCTCTATGGCTACACCTTC. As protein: CSVDEKGALYGYTF.

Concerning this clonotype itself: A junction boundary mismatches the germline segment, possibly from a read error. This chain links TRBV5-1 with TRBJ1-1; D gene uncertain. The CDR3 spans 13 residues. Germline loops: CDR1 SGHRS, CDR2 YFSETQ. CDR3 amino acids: CPSSWLSNTEAFF. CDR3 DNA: TGCCCCAGCAGCTGGTTGTCGAACACTGAAGCTTTCTTT.

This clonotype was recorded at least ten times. The CDR3 sequence: CASSQGRLADSSYEQYF. The CDR3 DNA is TGTGCCAGCAGCCAGGGTCGACTAGCGGACAGCTCCTACGAGCAGTACTTC. V gene TRBV4-2 combines with J gene TRBJ2-7, with TRBD2 matching 9 bases. Looked up from germline, CDR1 is LGHNA and CDR2 is YNFKEQ. The CDR3 has 17 residues. Trimming cost V 3 bases and J 0 bases; bases outside gene matches: 9.

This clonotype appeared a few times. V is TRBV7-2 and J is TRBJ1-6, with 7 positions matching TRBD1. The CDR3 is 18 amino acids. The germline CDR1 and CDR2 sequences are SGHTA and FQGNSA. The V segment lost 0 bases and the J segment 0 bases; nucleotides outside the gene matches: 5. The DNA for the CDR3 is TGTGCCAGCAGCTTAGCGGGAAGGGACAGCTCCTATAATTCACCCCTCCACTTT. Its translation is CASSLAGRDSSYNSPLHF.

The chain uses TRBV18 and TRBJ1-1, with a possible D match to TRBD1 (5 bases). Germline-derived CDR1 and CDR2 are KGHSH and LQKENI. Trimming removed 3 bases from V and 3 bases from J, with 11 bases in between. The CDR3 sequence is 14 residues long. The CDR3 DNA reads TGTGCCAGCTCACCGGGGGGAGTTTACACTGAAGCTTTCTTT. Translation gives CASSPGGVYTEAFF. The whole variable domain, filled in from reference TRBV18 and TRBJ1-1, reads NAGVMQNPRHLVRRRGQEARLRCSPMKGHSHVYWYRQLPEEGLKFMVYLQKENIIDESGMPKERFSAEFPKEGPSILRIQQVVRGDSAAYFCASSPGGVYTEAFFGQGTRLTVV.

The CDR3 DNA sequence: TGTGCCAGCAGCTTGTCCCAGGGGAGAAGGACTGAAGCTTTCTTT. The encoded protein is CASSLSQGRRTEAFF. The chain employs TRBV5-6 and TRBJ1-1; D possibly corresponds to TRBD1 (6 bases). V was clipped by 1 base and J by 5 bases, with 15 bases between them. Germline V gives CDR1 SGHDT, CDR2 YYEEEE. The CDR3 covers 15 residues.

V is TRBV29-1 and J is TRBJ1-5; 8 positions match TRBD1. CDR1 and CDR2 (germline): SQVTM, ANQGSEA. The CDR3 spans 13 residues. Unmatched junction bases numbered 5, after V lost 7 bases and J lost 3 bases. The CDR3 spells CSADRVYNQPQHF. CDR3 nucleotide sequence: TGCAGCGCGGACAGGGTTTACAATCAGCCCCAGCATTTT.

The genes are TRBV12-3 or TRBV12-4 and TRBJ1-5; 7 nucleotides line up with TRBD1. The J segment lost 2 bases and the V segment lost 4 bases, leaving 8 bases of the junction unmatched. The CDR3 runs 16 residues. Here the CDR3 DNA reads TGTGCCAGCAGTTCAGGGGGTGGGCCGGGCAATCAGCCCCAGCATTTT. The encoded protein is CASSSGGGPGNQPQHF.

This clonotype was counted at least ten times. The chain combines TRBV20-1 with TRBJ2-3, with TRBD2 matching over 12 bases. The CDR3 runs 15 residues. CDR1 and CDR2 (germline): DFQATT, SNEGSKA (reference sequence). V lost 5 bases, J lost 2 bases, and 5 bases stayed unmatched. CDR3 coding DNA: TGCAGTGCTCGACTAGCGGGGGAGCTCACAGATACGCAGTATTTT. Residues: CSARLAGELTDTQYF.

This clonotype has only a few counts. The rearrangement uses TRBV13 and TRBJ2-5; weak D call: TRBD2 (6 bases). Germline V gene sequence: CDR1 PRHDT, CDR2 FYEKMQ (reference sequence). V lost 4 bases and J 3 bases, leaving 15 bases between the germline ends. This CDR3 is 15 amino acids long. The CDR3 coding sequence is TGTGCCAGCAGCTGGTCCGGGACTCTAGAAGAGACCCAGTACTTC. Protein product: CASSWSGTLEETQYF.

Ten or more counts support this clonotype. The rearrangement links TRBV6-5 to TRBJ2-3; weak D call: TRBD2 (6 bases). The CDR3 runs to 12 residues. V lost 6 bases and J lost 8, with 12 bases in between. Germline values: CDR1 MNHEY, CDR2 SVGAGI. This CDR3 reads CASRDLASTQYF. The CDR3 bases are TGTGCCAGCAGGGACCTAGCGAGTACGCAGTATTTT.

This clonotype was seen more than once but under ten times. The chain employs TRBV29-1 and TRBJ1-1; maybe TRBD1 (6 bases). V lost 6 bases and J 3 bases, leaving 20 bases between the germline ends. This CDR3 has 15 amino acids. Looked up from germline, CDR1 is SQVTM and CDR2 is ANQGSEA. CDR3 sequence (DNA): TGCAGCGTCGAAATCGGGCGGGGGCGTTACACTGAAGCTTTCTTT. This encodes CSVEIGRGRYTEAFF.

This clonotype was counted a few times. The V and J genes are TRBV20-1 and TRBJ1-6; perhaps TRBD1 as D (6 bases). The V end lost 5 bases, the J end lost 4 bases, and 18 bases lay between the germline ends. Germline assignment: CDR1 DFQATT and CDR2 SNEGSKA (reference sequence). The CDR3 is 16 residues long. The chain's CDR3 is CSARDTQAVYNSPLHF. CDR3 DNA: TGCAGTGCTCGGGACACCCAGGCGGTATATAATTCACCCCTCCACTTT.

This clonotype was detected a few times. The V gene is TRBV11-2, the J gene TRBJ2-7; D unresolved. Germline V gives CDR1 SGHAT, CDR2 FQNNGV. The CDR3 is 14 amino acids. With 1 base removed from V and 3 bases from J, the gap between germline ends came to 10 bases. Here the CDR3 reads CASSLGLDRYEQYF. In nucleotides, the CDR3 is TGTGCCAGCAGCTTAGGGCTAGATCGCTACGAGCAGTACTTC.

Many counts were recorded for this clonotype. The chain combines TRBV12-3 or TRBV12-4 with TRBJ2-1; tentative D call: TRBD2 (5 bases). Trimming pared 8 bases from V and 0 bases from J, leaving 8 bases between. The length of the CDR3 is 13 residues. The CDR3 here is CASGLFSYNEQFF. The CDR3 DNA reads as TGTGCCAGCGGACTCTTCTCCTACAATGAGCAGTTCTTC.

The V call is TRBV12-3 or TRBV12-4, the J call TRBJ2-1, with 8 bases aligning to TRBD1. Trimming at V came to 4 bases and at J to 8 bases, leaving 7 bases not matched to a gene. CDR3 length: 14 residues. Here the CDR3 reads CASSSGQGRDEQFF. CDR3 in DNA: TGTGCCAGCAGTTCAGGACAGGGCAGGGATGAGCAGTTCTTC.

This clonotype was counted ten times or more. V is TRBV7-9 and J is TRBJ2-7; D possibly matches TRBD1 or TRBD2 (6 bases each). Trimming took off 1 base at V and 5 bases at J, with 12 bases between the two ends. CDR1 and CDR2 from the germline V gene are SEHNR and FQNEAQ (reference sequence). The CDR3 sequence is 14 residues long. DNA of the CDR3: TGTGCCAGCAGCTTAGAAGGGGGAGGACACGAGCAGTACTTC. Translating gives CASSLEGGGHEQYF. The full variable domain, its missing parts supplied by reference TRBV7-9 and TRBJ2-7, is DTGVSQNPRHKITKRGQNVTFRCDPISEHNRLYWYRQTLGQGPEFLTYFQNEAQLEKSRLLSDRFSAERPKGSFSTLEIQRTEQGDSAMYLCASSLEGGGHEQYFGPGTRLTVT.

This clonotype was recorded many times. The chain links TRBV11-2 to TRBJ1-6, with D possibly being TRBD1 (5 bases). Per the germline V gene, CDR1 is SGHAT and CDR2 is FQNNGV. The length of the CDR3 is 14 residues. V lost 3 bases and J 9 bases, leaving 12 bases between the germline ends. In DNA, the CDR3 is TGTGCCAGCAGCTTGGGACGGGCCACTTCACCCCTCCACTTT. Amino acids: CASSLGRATSPLHF.

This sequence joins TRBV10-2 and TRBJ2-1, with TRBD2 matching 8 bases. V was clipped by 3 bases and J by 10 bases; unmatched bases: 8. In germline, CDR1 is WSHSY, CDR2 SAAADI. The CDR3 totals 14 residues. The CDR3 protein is CASSEASGYGEQFF. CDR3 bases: TGCGCCAGCAGTGAAGCTAGCGGGTACGGGGAGCAGTTCTTC.

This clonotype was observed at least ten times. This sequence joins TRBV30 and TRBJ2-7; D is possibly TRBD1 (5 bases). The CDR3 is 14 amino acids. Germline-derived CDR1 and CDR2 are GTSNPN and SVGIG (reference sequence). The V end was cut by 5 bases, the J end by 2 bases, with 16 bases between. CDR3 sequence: CAWASGAFTYEQYF. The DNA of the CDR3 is TGTGCCTGGGCAAGTGGGGCATTCACCTACGAGCAGTACTTC.

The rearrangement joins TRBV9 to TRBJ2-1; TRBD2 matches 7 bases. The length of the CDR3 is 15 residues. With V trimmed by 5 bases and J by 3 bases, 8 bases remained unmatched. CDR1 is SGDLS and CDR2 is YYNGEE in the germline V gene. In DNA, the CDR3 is TGTGCCAGCAGTCCAAGCGGGGTCCTCTACAATGAGCAGTTCTTC. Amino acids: CASSPSGVLYNEQFF.